The present T cell receptor beta chain was sequenced within a study of response to subunit inactivated influenza vaccine (dated by TCRdb to the late 2010s). As for the study more broadly: Deep quantitative T cell receptor repertoire profiling was used in the study to track responses to a trivalent subunit inactivated influenza vaccine. The paper as a whole reports these results and caveats: The authors proposed that each seasonal influenza vaccination may bring in only a limited number of new T cells.

Trimming costs V 5 bases and J 0 bases, and their ends lie 11 bases apart. Taken from the germline V gene, the CDR1 and CDR2 loops are SGHRS and YFSETQ. The CDR3 spans 15 residues, from the cysteine through the phenylalanine. Only CDR3 DNA remains: 45 bases, in frame from the first base. About this clonotype itself: The target of this receptor is not known. Per-nucleotide qualities are absent, and no much larger clonotype sits a single base away.

Preparation of the library involved RT-PCR. Instrument used: Illumina HiSeq 2500. TCRdb cleaned the public reads at Q25 with fastp, built clones with MiXCR and kept in-frame beta chains. Rows are unified per CDR3 protein, each entry keeping the most common DNA and genes. The sample yields approximately 700,000 distinct CDR3 sequences; approximately 14% were counted once. The ten largest clonotypes hold roughly 12% of the sample. The rearranged segments are TRBV5-1 and TRBJ2-2; perhaps TRBD2 is the D gene, with 5 bases matching. The starting material was PBMCs from blood, obtained approximately 13 days after vaccination. This receptor was identified in a man between 50 and 59 years old who received an inactivated influenza vaccine. Donor details come from another sample of the same person, matched by shared clones. The DNA sequence is given as TGCGCCAGCAGATTCCCGGGGTCGAACACCGGGGAGCTGTTTTTT. This gives the protein CASRFPGSNTGELFF.